Following are 22 T cell receptor beta chains from one sample sequenced in a study of T-cell reconstitution after alpha-beta-depleted transplantation in children. Preparation of the TCRbeta library was carried out with unique molecular identifiers. TCRdb redid the calling of the PCR reads with MiXCR, one entry per CDR3 protein. The sample includes about 980,000 distinct CDR3 sequences, about 30% of them seen just once. The source was PBMCs, mostly from graft donor cells, collected 360 days after TCRalphabeta/CD19-depleted stem cell transplant. Receptors were obtained from a boy in the first two years of life who had a stem cell transplant for SCID, so the T cells may come from the graft donor.

V usage is TRBV12-3 or TRBV12-4 and J usage is TRBJ1-4; D gene uncertain. CDR3 size: 15 residues. V was trimmed by 3 bases and J by 7 bases, leaving 15 bases between them. The CDR3 here is CASSFASATGEKLFF. The CDR3 coding sequence is TGTGCCAGCAGTTTCGCTTCCGCTACGGGTGAAAAACTGTTTTTT.

There are a few counts of this clonotype. Here the CDR3 reads CASSRGDRRSNYGYTF. The DNA of the CDR3 is TGTGCCAGCAGTCGTGGGGACAGGCGATCCAACTATGGCTACACCTTC. The V gene is TRBV6-1, the J gene TRBJ1-2; TRBD1 agrees at 8 bases. J lost 2 bases, V lost 5 bases, and 10 bases had no gene match. The CDR3 loop spans 16 amino acids. Germline V gene lookup returns CDR1 MNHNS and CDR2 SASEGT.

The rearrangement uses TRBV18 and TRBJ2-1; 7 bases map to TRBD1. This CDR3 is built from 11 residues. In germline, CDR1 is KGHSH, CDR2 LQKENI. V lost 4 bases, J lost 16 bases, and 7 bases stayed unmatched. In nucleotides, the CDR3 is TGTGCCAGCTCACAACCCGGGACAGTATTCTTC. As protein: CASSQPGTVFF. Drawing the rest from reference TRBV18 and TRBJ2-1, the complete variable domain is NAGVMQNPRHLVRRRGQEARLRCSPMKGHSHVYWYRQLPEEGLKFMVYLQKENIIDESGMPKERFSAEFPKEGPSILRIQQVVRGDSAAYFCASSQPGTVFFGPGTRLTVL.

This clonotype was counted only a few times. The chain recombines TRBV5-1 with TRBJ2-1, with D perhaps given as TRBD1 or TRBD2 (6 bases each). CDR3 length: 14 amino acids. Trimming stripped 8 bases from V and 2 bases from J, with 14 bases between. Germline V gene lookup returns CDR1 SGHRS and CDR2 YFSETQ. CDR3 sequence reads: CASRDGGPYNEQFF. The CDR3 bases are TGCGCCAGTAGGGACGGGGGCCCCTACAATGAGCAGTTCTTC.

The rearrangement joins TRBV5-1 to TRBJ2-2; 7 bases line up with TRBD1. The CDR3 spans 13 residues. In germline, CDR1 is SGHRS, CDR2 YFSETQ. Trimming removed 8 bases from V and 4 bases from J; junction bases left unmatched: 5. For the CDR3, the DNA is TGCGCCAGTACTGCAGGGGGCACCGGGGAGCTGTTTTTT. It encodes CASTAGGTGELFF.

The CDR3 region is CASSALPNTGELFF. The CDR3 bases are TGTGCCAGCTCAGCCCTGCCGAACACCGGGGAGCTGTTTTTT. This chain uses TRBV18 with TRBJ2-2, with D unresolved. Germline V gene sequence: CDR1 KGHSH, CDR2 LQKENI. This CDR3 is 14 amino acids long. The V gene lost 5 bases and the J gene lost 0 bases, with 7 bases spanning the gap.

The chain couples TRBV27 to TRBJ2-1; TRBD2 might be the D (8 bases). Germline-derived CDR1 and CDR2 are MNHEY and SMNVEV (reference sequence). With 5 bases removed from V and 10 bases from J, the gap between germline ends came to 21 bases. This CDR3 has 15 amino acids. CDR3 nucleotide sequence: TGTGCCAGCAGTAACAGGGGCAAGCGGGGGTTAGAGCAGTTCTTC. Its protein product is CASSNRGKRGLEQFF.

This chain connects TRBV5-1 to TRBJ2-7, with a tentative D call TRBD1 (7 bases). Germline CDR1 is SGHRS and CDR2 is YFSETQ. This CDR3 spans 12 amino acids. With 7 bases removed from V and 5 bases from J, the gap between germline ends came to 13 bases. For the CDR3, the DNA is TGCGCCAGCGGCCAGGGGGGTAACGAGCAGTACTTC. Protein product: CASGQGGNEQYF.

This clonotype was seen a few times. This sequence joins TRBV20-1 and TRBJ1-1; no clear D. Germline V CDR1 and CDR2: DFQATT, SNEGSKA (reference sequence). This CDR3 spans 12 amino acids. Trimming cost V 3 bases and J 1 base, with 6 bases left between them. This CDR3 reads CSARRTNTEAFF. CDR3 bases: TGCAGTGCTAGGCGGACGAACACTGAAGCTTTCTTT.

V and J are TRBV5-1 and TRBJ2-3; the match to TRBD1 covers 7 bases. Germline V lookup: CDR1 SGHRS, CDR2 YFSETQ. This CDR3 has 15 residues. The J segment lost 2 bases and the V segment lost 4 bases, leaving 7 bases of the junction unmatched. CDR3 sequence: CASSIPGQTTDTQYF. CDR3 nucleotides: TGCGCCAGCAGCATACCGGGACAGACCACAGATACGCAGTATTTT.

The chain couples TRBV6-5 to TRBJ1-2; TRBD1 matches at 8 bases. J gave up 1 base and V 0 bases, and 4 bases lay outside the gene matches. This CDR3 spans 16 amino acids. Germline values: CDR1 MNHEY, CDR2 SVGAGI. Here the CDR3 reads CASSYSGTGVNYGYTF. CDR3 sequence (DNA): TGTGCCAGCAGTTACTCTGGGACAGGAGTTAACTATGGCTACACCTTC.

CDR3 region: CSGMLGPGQGVYGYTF. The CDR3 nucleotides read TGCAGCGGCATGTTGGGACCGGGACAGGGCGTATATGGCTACACCTTC. The genes are TRBV20-1 and TRBJ1-2; 9 bases agree with TRBD1. This CDR3 is 16 amino acids long. CDR1 and CDR2 from the germline V gene are DFQATT and SNEGSKA (reference sequence).

The V call is TRBV2, the J call TRBJ2-1, with D unresolved. This CDR3 has 13 residues. Germline V gene sequence: CDR1 SNHLY, CDR2 FYNNEI. V was pared by 4 bases and J by 6 bases, with 10 bases between. The CDR3 DNA follows: TGTGCCAGCAGTGTCGCCCTAGGCAATGAGCAGTTCTTC. This encodes CASSVALGNEQFF.

In its sample, this clonotype was seen a few times. This chain uses TRBV27 with TRBJ2-3; tentatively, D is TRBD1 (6 bases). Germline V gene lookup returns CDR1 MNHEY and CDR2 SMNVEV (reference sequence). The CDR3 has 15 residues. Trimming left V 3 bases short and J 5 bases short, with 15 bases between. CDR3 coding DNA: TGTGCCAGCAGTTTTGGCTCAGGGGCTAGAGATACGCAGTATTTT. Translation gives CASSFGSGARDTQYF.

The CDR3 is CASSPTRGGYEQYF. The DNA for the CDR3 is TGTGCCAGCAGCCCAACCAGGGGCGGTTACGAGCAGTACTTC. This chain uses TRBV9 with TRBJ2-7; a weak D match, TRBD1 (6 bases). V lost 4 bases, J lost 4 bases, and 15 bases lay in between. This CDR3 is built from 14 residues. CDR1 and CDR2 from the germline V gene are SGDLS and YYNGEE.

This clonotype was recorded a few times. The chain carries TRBV24-1 and TRBJ2-7, with 8 bases fitting TRBD1. The V gene end was trimmed by 4 bases and the J gene end by 6 bases; junction bases not matched to a gene: 13. The CDR3 has 16 residues. The germline gives CDR1 KGHDR, CDR2 SFDVKD. In nucleotides, the CDR3 is TGTGCCACCAGTGACCCGAGGGACAGGCCCGGGGGCGAGCAGTACTTC. It encodes CATSDPRDRPGGEQYF.

This clonotype was seen a handful of times. The rearrangement joins TRBV2 to TRBJ2-3; 12 bases line up with TRBD2. The CDR3 runs 15 residues. The J segment lost 3 bases and the V segment lost 5 bases, leaving 3 bases of the junction unmatched. Germline V gives CDR1 SNHLY, CDR2 FYNNEI. The CDR3 sequence is CASSRTSGDTDTQYF. CDR3 DNA sequence: TGTGCCAGCAGTCGGACTAGCGGGGATACAGATACGCAGTATTTT.

Ten or more counts support this clonotype. One junction end disagrees with the germline gene, perhaps due to a read error. This rearrangement joins TRBV5-1 to TRBJ2-5; D gene uncertain. Germline CDR1 is SGHRS and CDR2 is YFSETQ. This CDR3 contains 12 residues. For the CDR3, the DNA is TGTGCCAGCAGTTTCGTAGAAGAGACCCAGTACTTC. Translated: CASSFVEETQYF. The variable domain in full, with the rest retrieved from reference TRBV5-1 and TRBJ2-5, is KAGVTQTPRYLIKTRGQQVTLSCSPISGHRSVSWYQQTPGQGLQFLFEYFSETQRNKGNFPGRFSGRQFSNSRSEMNVSTLELGDSALYLCASSFVEETQYFGPGTRLLVL.

This clonotype appeared a few times. In nucleotides, the CDR3 is TGTGCCATCAGTAGACAGTTGAACACTGAAGCTTTCTTT. Protein sequence: CAISRQLNTEAFF. The genes are TRBV10-3 and TRBJ1-1; TRBD1 is a possible D gene (5 bases). Germline V lookup: CDR1 ENHRY, CDR2 SYGVKD. V was clipped by 5 bases and J by 0 bases, with 7 bases between them. There are 13 residues in the CDR3.

A few counts support this clonotype. The genes are TRBV7-8 and TRBJ2-7; D gene unclear. Trimming left V 2 bases short and J 0 bases short, with 14 bases between. The CDR3 consists of 16 residues. Germline-derived CDR1 and CDR2 are SGHVS and FQNEAQ. The CDR3 is CASSLISFSSSYEQYF. CDR3 nucleotide sequence: TGTGCCAGCAGCTTAATTTCTTTCAGCAGCTCCTACGAGCAGTACTTC.

J is TRBJ2-5 and V is TRBV3-1, with D unresolved. Germline V gene sequence: CDR1 LGHDT, CDR2 YNNKEL (reference sequence). Trimming took 4 bases from V and 3 from J, leaving 12 bases between them. The CDR3 is 14 residues long. In nucleotides, the CDR3 is TGTGCCAGCAGCCGCGCACTCCGAGAAGAGACCCAGTACTTC. It codes for CASSRALREETQYF.

CDR3 residues: CASSPQGAGWVEQFF. CDR3 sequence (DNA): TGTGCCAGCAGCCCACAGGGGGCTGGATGGGTTGAGCAGTTCTTC. The chain couples TRBV7-2 to TRBJ2-1; 9 nucleotides match TRBD1. The V and J ends lost 5 bases and 9 bases, in that order; junction bases with no gene match: 11. The CDR3 extends over 15 amino acids. From germline, CDR1 is SGHTA and CDR2 FQGNSA.